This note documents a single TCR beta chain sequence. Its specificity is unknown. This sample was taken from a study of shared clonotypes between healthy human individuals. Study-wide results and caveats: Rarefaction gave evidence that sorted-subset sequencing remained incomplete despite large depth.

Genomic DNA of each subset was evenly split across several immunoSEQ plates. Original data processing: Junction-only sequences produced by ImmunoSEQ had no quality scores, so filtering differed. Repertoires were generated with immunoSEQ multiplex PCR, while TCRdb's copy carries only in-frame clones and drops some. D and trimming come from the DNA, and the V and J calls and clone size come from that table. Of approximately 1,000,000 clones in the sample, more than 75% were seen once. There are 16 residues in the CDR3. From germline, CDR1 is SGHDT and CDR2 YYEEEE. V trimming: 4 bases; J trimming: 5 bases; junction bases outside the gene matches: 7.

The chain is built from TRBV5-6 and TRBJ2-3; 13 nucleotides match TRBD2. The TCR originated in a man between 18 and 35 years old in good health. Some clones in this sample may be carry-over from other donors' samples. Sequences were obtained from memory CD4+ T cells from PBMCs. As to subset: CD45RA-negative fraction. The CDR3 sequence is CASSLTSGRAKDTQYF. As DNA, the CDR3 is TGTGCCAGCAGCCTCACTAGCGGGAGGGCCAAAGATACGCAGTATTTT.